This TCR beta chain was identified during a study of cytomegalovirus exposure and HLA in healthy donors. Details on this clone: Its antigen is unidentified.

The germline CDR1 and CDR2 sequences are SGDLS and YYNGEE. The CDR3 contains 15 residues. The germline V and J ends were trimmed by 4 bases and 2 bases, with 13 bases remaining between them. Study-level findings and limits: Earlier analysis found most TCR beta V segments productive about 87% or about 30% of the time. Later analysis indicated greater clonal expansion among HLA-associated TCR beta chains than among equally common other chains. Relative to the approximately 700-donor mean, N-insertions were reportedly fewer in an Asian-associated ancestry cluster in a later analysis.

The PCR used 60 Vbeta and 13 Jbeta primers. The data were produced by immunoSEQ multiplex PCR, yet TCRdb's version contains in-frame clones alone and is incomplete. The sample has 36,000 or so clones; approximately 82% are singletons. The chain is built from TRBV9 and TRBJ2-1; D is possibly TRBD1 (6 bases). Source material: PBMCs. This clonotype was sampled from a woman aged 18-30 years in good health and CMV-seronegative. CDR3 residues: CASSPPGHAYNEQFF. The CDR3, as DNA: TGTGCCAGCAGCCCCCCGGGACACGCCTACAATGAGCAGTTCTTC.